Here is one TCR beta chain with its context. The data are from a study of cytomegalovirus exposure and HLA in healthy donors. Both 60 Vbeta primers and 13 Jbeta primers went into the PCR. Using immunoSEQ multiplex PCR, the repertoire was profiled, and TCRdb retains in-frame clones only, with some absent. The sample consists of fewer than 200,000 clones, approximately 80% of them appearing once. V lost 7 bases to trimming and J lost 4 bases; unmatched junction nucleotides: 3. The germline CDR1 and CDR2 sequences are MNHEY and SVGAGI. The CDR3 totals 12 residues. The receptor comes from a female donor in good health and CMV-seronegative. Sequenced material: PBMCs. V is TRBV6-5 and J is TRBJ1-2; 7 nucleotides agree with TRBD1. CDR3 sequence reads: CASKRTGYGYTF. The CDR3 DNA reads TGTGCCAGCAAAAGGACAGGCTATGGCTACACCTTC.